The source of this TCR beta chain is a study of blood T cell repertoires in COVID-19. Study overall: Acute and convalescent COVID-19 specimens originated in the United States, Italy and Spain. From T cells, B-cell-depleted T cells, or PBMCs came the material, which was cDNA or gDNA.

Per the study methods: Researchers report that nucleated cell counts were estimated from reference gene primer amplification. Measured with immunoSEQ multiplex PCR; TCRdb has only the in-frame clones, and not every one. The V and J calls and clone size are taken from that table; D and trimming were inferred from the DNA. The table lists some 220,000 clones, roughly 86% of them singletons. This CDR3 contains 14 residues. CDR1 and CDR2 from the germline V gene are MNHEY and SVGAGI. The J segment lost 5 bases and the V segment lost 6 bases, leaving 5 bases of the junction unmatched. V and J are TRBV6-5 and TRBJ1-5, with 9 bases aligning to TRBD1. This receptor was identified in a man aged 50 to 59 with acute or convalescent COVID-19. Sequenced sample: peripheral blood. The CDR3 region has the DNA TGTGCCAGCAGGGTGGACAGGGGCCATCAGCCCCAGCATTTT. Translating it yields CASRVDRGHQPQHF.